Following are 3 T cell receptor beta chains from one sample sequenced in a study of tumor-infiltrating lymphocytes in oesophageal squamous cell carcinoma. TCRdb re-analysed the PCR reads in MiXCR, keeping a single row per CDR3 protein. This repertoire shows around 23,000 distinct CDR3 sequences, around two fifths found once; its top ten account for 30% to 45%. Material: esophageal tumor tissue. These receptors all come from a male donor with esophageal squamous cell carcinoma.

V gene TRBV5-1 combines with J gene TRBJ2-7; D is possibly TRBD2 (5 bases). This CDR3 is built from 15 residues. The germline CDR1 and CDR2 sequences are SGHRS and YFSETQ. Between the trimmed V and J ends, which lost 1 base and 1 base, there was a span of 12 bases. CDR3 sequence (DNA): TGCGCCAGCAGCTTGAGCCCGGGGTCTTCCTACGAGCAGTACTTC. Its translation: CASSLSPGSSYEQYF.

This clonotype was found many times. For the CDR3, the DNA is TGTGCCAGCAGCTTGGGGGCGCAGGTCAGCAATCAGCCCCAGCATTTT. This encodes CASSLGAQVSNQPQHF. The chain uses TRBV5-6 and TRBJ1-5, with D hard to call. Trimming took off 0 bases at V and 1 base at J, with 11 bases between the two ends. Germline CDR1 is SGHDT and CDR2 is YYEEEE. The CDR3 spans 16 residues.

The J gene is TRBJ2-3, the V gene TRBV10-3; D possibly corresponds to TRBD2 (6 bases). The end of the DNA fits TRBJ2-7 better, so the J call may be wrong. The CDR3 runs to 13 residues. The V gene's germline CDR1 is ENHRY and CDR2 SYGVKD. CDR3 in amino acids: CAISEEKAGGQYF. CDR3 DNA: TGTGCCATCAGTGAGGAGAAAGCCGGGGGGCAGTACTTC.